This T cell receptor (beta chain) was recorded in a study of shared T cell receptors in the human thymus. Libraries were prepared by immunoSEQ multiplex PCR; TCRdb keeps only in-frame clonotypes and omits some of them. The sample holds hundreds of thousands of clones; about 95% are singletons and the top ten take approximately 0.02%. Sequenced sample: thymocytes. The clonotype originates from a human donor.

CDR3 protein: CASRLPGAHYEQYF. The CDR3, as DNA: TGCGCCAGCAGGTTACCCGGGGCCCACTACGAGCAGTACTTC. The V gene is TRBV5-1, the J gene TRBJ2-7, with D possibly called TRBD1 or TRBD2 (5 bases each). The CDR3 length is 14 residues. V was cut by 5 bases and J by 3 bases, with 15 bases left in between. CDR1 and CDR2 from the germline V gene are SGHRS and YFSETQ.